This T cell receptor beta chain was profiled in a study of glioma-infiltrating T cells. Study-level information: WHO grade II oligodendrogliomas or astrocytomas, plus non-recurrent WHO grade IV glioblastomas, were sampled. About 1 million peripheral T cells were targeted at roughly 4- to 11-fold coverage.

General study findings and limits: Signature shared blood CDR3 motifs were enriched in low-divergence and depleted in high-divergence patients.

The V end was cut by 1 base, the J end by 4 bases, with 10 bases between. Germline V CDR1 and CDR2: MDHEN, SYDVKM. The length of the CDR3 is 14 residues. This clonotype showed up many times. The antigen remains undetermined. The iRepertoire nested amplicon-rescue multiplex PCR amplified TCR alpha and beta CDR3s from RNA. Each CDR3 protein is one row after TCRdb ran MiXCR on the multiplex PCR reads. The table lists a few hundred thousand distinct CDR3 sequences, 41% of them singletons, with around 12% in the top ten. The V and J genes are TRBV28 and TRBJ1-1; tentative D call: TRBD1 (5 bases). The sequencing sample was made of glioma tissue, nonneoplastic brain tissue, or PBMCs (not recorded which). The TCR originated in a human donor with low-grade glioma or glioblastoma, undergoing nonglioma brain surgery, or in good health (not recorded which). The CDR3 loop reads CASSLLSGGTEAFF. CDR3 DNA sequence: TGTGCCAGCAGTTTATTGTCCGGGGGCACTGAAGCTTTCTTT.